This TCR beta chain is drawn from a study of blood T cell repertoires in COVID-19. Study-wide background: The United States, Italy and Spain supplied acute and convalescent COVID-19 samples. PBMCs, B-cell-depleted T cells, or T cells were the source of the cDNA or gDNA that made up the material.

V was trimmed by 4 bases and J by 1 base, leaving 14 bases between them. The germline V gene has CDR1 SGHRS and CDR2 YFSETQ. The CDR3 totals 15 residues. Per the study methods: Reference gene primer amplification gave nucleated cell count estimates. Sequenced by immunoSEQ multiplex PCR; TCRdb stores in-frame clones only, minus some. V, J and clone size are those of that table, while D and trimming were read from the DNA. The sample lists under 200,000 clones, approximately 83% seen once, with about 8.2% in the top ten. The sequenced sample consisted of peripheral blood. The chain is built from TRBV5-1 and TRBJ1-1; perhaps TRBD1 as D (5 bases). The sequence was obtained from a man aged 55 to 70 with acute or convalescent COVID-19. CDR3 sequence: CASSPMGRANTEAFF. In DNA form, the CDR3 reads TGCGCCAGCAGCCCCATGGGCAGGGCGAACACTGAAGCTTTCTTT.